The next 14 T cell receptor beta chains were all read from a single sample in a study of blood T cell repertoires in COVID-19. The assay was immunoSEQ multiplex PCR, and TCRdb's table has in-frame clones only and misses some. The sample lists approximately 7,600 clones; 75% to 90% were seen once. The specimen sequenced was peripheral blood. Every receptor here comes from a human donor in a cohort sampled during active COVID-19.

As DNA, the CDR3 is TGCGCCAGCAGTGCTGGACTAGAGTACGAGCAGTACTTC. Translation: CASSAGLEYEQYF. This rearrangement joins TRBV10-2 to TRBJ2-7, with TRBD2 identical over 7 bases. Germline values: CDR1 WSHSY, CDR2 SAAADI. Losses at the gene ends were 4 bases for V and 4 bases for J; bases not matched to a gene: 4. The CDR3 loop spans 13 amino acids.

This sequence joins TRBV9 and TRBJ2-5, with 9 bases matching TRBD1. Germline loops: CDR1 SGDLS, CDR2 YYNGEE. The CDR3 sequence is 14 residues long. V shed 3 bases and J 5 bases; nucleotides not matched to a gene: 5. The CDR3 sequence is CASSGGQGFETQYF. The CDR3 region has the DNA TGTGCCAGCAGCGGGGGACAGGGTTTTGAGACCCAGTACTTC.

Details on this clone: A single base separates this from a much larger clone, so it may be a read error. This chain uses TRBV7-2 with TRBJ2-7, with a tentative D call TRBD2 (6 bases). The germline V and J ends were trimmed by 1 base and 5 bases, with 15 bases remaining between them. CDR1 is SGHTA, CDR2 FQGNSA, per germline. The CDR3 is 15 amino acids. The CDR3 DNA sequence: TGTGCCAGCAGCTTAGGCGGGAAGAGCTTCGACGAGCAGTACTTC. Amino acid sequence: CASSLGGKSFDEQYF. The whole variable domain, filled in from reference TRBV7-2 and TRBJ2-7, reads GAGVSQSPSNKVTEKGKDVELRCDPISGHTALYWYRQSLGQGLEFLIYFQGNSAPDKSGLPSDRFSAERTGGSVSTLTIQRTQQEDSAVYLCASSLGGKSFDEQYFGPGTRLTVT.

This clone was seen more than once but under ten times. V gene TRBV3-1 (or the pseudogene TRBV3-2) combines with J gene TRBJ2-7, with 12 bases identical to TRBD2. Germline CDR1 LGHDT, CDR2 YNNKEL (reference sequence). After removal of 3 bases from V and 3 bases from J, the junction contained 6 bases not matched to a gene. This CDR3 has 16 residues. CDR3 protein: CASSHRLAGVLYEQYF. The CDR3 DNA is TGTGCCAGCAGCCATCGACTAGCGGGAGTACTCTACGAGCAGTACTTC.

This sequence joins TRBV12-2 and TRBJ2-3; the DNA was not compared with TRBD1, the D call given in the table. TRBV12-2 has pseudogene status. The CDR3 is 20 amino acids. CDR3 in DNA: TGTGCAAGTCGCCCGCTGGACAGAATTCATTATCCGAAAGCCGCAGATACGCAGTATTTT. This gives the protein CASRPLDRIHYPKAADTQYF.

On this clone: The junction does not match germline at one end; this may be a read error. The identical CDR3 is also encoded by other nucleotide sequences in the sample. The V and J genes are TRBV5-4 and TRBJ2-7; D possibly corresponds to TRBD2 (5 bases). Germline V gene data show CDR1 as SGHNT and CDR2 as YYREEE (reference sequence). CDR3 length: 15 residues. In nucleotides, the CDR3 is TGTGCCAGCGCCCCTTCTGGCGGGCCCTCCTATGAGCAGTACTTC. Amino acids: CASAPSGGPSYEQYF.

This rearrangement joins TRBV6-6 to TRBJ2-2, with 10 nucleotides matching TRBD1. Germline CDR1 MNHNY, CDR2 SVGAGI (reference sequence). Germline trimming cut 6 bases from V and 7 bases from J; bases unmatched to any gene: 5. This CDR3 spans 14 amino acids. Written as DNA, the CDR3 is TGTGCCAGCAGATCTGGACAGGGGGTCGGGGAGCTGTTTTTT. Residues: CASRSGQGVGELFF.

V usage is TRBV5-1 and J usage is TRBJ2-7; TRBD2 matches 7 bases. Germline V CDR1 and CDR2: SGHRS, YFSETQ. The CDR3 is 17 residues long. V was pared by 2 bases and J by 6 bases, with 17 bases of the junction left unmatched. CDR3 amino acids: CASSLIGMAGVPTEQYF. CDR3 nucleotides: TGCGCCAGCAGCTTAATAGGAATGGCGGGAGTTCCAACCGAGCAGTACTTC.

This chain uses TRBV10-3 with TRBJ2-7; D perhaps matches TRBD1 (5 bases). With 10 bases removed from V and 1 base from J, the gap between germline ends came to 11 bases. The CDR3 has 12 amino acids. Germline V gene sequence: CDR1 ENHRY, CDR2 SYGVKD. CDR3 in DNA: TGTGCCACCCGGACATATTCCTACGAGCAGTACTTC. Protein: CATRTYSYEQYF.

This chain links TRBV28 with TRBJ2-3; 9 positions match TRBD2. J gave up 0 bases and V 3 bases, and 10 bases lay outside the gene matches. This CDR3 spans 18 amino acids. Germline V gene lookup returns CDR1 MDHEN and CDR2 SYDVKM. This CDR3 reads CASSLEVAGAGSTDTQYF. CDR3 DNA: TGTGCCAGCAGTTTGGAGGTAGCGGGAGCGGGTAGCACAGATACGCAGTATTTT.

This chain uses TRBV2 with TRBJ1-2; TRBD1 might be the D (5 bases). Germline values: CDR1 SNHLY, CDR2 FYNNEI. The CDR3 runs 14 residues. Trimming cost V 6 bases and J 7 bases, with 18 bases left between them. CDR3: CASSEYSGGGGYTF. The CDR3, as DNA: TGTGCCAGCAGCGAATACAGTGGGGGGGGTGGCTACACCTTC.

The chain links TRBV9 to TRBJ1-2; a weak D match, TRBD1 (5 bases). Trimming removed 0 bases at V and 1 base at J, with 10 bases between. Germline CDR1 SGDLS, CDR2 YYNGEE. The CDR3 is 15 residues long. As DNA, the CDR3 is TGTGCCAGCAGCGTAGAGGGCAGGGTTAACTATGGCTACACCTTC. It codes for CASSVEGRVNYGYTF.

The table lists this clone with a few counts. One junction end disagrees with the germline gene, perhaps due to a read error. The V and J genes are TRBV2 and TRBJ1-4, with D hard to call. CDR1 and CDR2 (germline): SNHLY, FYNNEI. The CDR3 has 15 amino acids. The CDR3 nucleotides are TGTGCCAGCAGAGAAGTCTCCGTCCTCCTTGAAAAACTGTTTTTT. Protein sequence: CASREVSVLLEKLFF.

This chain uses TRBV19 with TRBJ2-7, with D maybe TRBD2 (5 bases). The CDR3 consists of 13 residues. From germline, CDR1 is LNHDA and CDR2 SQIVND (reference sequence). The V end lost 9 bases, the J end lost 3 bases, and 15 bases lay between the germline ends. This CDR3 reads CASLGRGNYEQYF. CDR3 nucleotide sequence: TGTGCCAGCCTGGGCCGAGGGAACTACGAGCAGTACTTC.